These T cell receptor beta chains were read from a single sample in a study of cytomegalovirus exposure and HLA in healthy donors. Only in-frame clones appear in the TCRdb table, and some are missing; sequencing was by immunoSEQ multiplex PCR. The table shows over 100,000 clones, with 70% to 75% occurring only once. Sequencing used PBMCs. These receptors all stem from a male donor in good health and CMV-seronegative. Both conserved end residues are part of each CDR3. D genes are given only for firm matches. Rows give clone size only sometimes, using once, few, many, or a class for an expanded clone.

TRBD1 TRBJ2-2 TRBV19 few CASRAGQGTKNTGELFF TGTGCCAGTAGGGCCGGACAGGGAACAAAGAACACCGGGGAGCTGTTTTTT
NA TRBJ2-5 TRBV29-1 NA CSARLDGQETQYF TGCAGCGCCAGACTAGACGGGCAAGAGACCCAGTACTTC
NA TRBJ1-6 TRBV6-1 NA CASSERIPGVNSPLHF TGTGCCAGCAGTGAAAGAATTCCAGGGGTCAATTCACCCCTCCACTTT
NA TRBJ2-7 TRBV29-1 NA CSAGGAYEQYF TGCAGCGCTGGAGGGGCTTACGAGCAGTACTTC
TRBD1 TRBJ2-1 TRBV5-1 NA CASSLARGQVNEQFF TGCGCCAGCAGCTTGGCCAGGGGGCAAGTAAATGAGCAGTTCTTC
TRBD1 TRBJ1-4 TRBV2 NA CAASGQEEEKLFF TGTGCCGCATCGGGACAGGAAGAGGAAAAACTGTTTTTT
NA TRBJ2-7 TRBV7-2 NA CASSPGGTGSREQYF TGTGCCAGCAGCCCCGGGGGGACAGGTTCTCGGGAGCAGTACTTC
TRBD2 TRBJ2-3 TRBV28 NA CASSLTSGGFTDTQYF TGTGCCAGCAGTTTAACTAGCGGGGGGTTCACAGATACGCAGTATTTT
TRBD1 TRBJ1-2 TRBV4-3 NA CASSQSGTGGRGYTF TGCGCCAGCAGCCAATCCGGGACAGGGGGACGAGGCTACACCTTC
NA TRBJ2-2 TRBV19 NA CASSITGGTGGELFF TGTGCCAGTAGCATAACCGGGGGAACGGGCGGGGAGCTGTTTTTT
TRBD2 TRBJ2-1 TRBV2 NA CASKPSGRAYEQFF TGTGCCAGCAAGCCTAGCGGGAGGGCCTATGAGCAGTTCTTC
TRBD1 TRBJ2-3 TRBV5-6 once CASSPGQGVKDTQYF TGTGCCAGCAGCCCCGGACAGGGTGTCAAGGATACGCAGTATTTT